Listed below are T cell receptor beta chains from one sample, sequenced in a study of CDR3 diversity in severe acne. TCRdb re-derived calls from the PCR reads in MiXCR, one entry per CDR3 protein. This sample has more than 85,000 distinct CDR3 sequences, with around half found just once. Sequencing was done on a sample of blood. The receptors originated from a male donor in good health, serving as a control. CDR3s include the opening cysteine and the closing phenylalanine or tryptophan. A D gene is named only where the DNA matches it firmly. Clone size, where shown, is once, few, many, or a class for clones that have expanded.

j_call	clone_size	v_call	d_call	cdr3_nt	cdr3_aa
TRBJ2-2	-	TRBV15	-	TGTGCCACCAGCCTCCGCCCGGAGAACACCGGGGAGCTGTTTTTT	CATSLRPENTGELFF
TRBJ1-2	many	TRBV2	TRBD1	TGTGCCATCAGGACAGGGCGGCTGGATGGCTACACCTTC	CAIRTGRLDGYTF
TRBJ2-2	-	TRBV7-3	TRBD1	TGTGCCAGCAGCTTCGGGGACAGGGGTAACACCGGGGAGCTGTTTTTT	CASSFGDRGNTGELFF
TRBJ2-1	-	TRBV7-9	TRBD2	TGTGCCAGCAGCCCGGGACTAGCGGGAGGTGAGCAGTTCTTC	CASSPGLAGGEQFF
TRBJ1-4	many	TRBV5-8	-	TGTGCCAGCACCGGATATGAAAAACTGTTTTTT	CASTGYEKLFF
TRBJ1-5	few	TRBV10-3	-	TGTGCCATCAGTGAGTCGAGTAGGGGAACTCAGCCCCAGCATTTT	CAISESSRGTQPQHF
TRBJ1-5	many	TRBV19	TRBD1	TGTGCCAGTAAGTCGAGGACAGGCGGTTATAGCAATCAGCCCCAGCATTTT	CASKSRTGGYSNQPQHF
TRBJ2-6	many	TRBV7-3	-	TGTGCCAGCTCGCCAGACGGATCTGGGGCCAACGTCCTGACTTTC	CASSPDGSGANVLTF
TRBJ2-1	-	TRBV6-4	TRBD2	TGTGCCAGCAGTGACTCCCCCGGGGGAGGAGGGACTAGCGGAAGTTACAATGAGCAGTTCTTC	CASSDSPGGGGTSGSYNEQFF
TRBJ1-2	-	TRBV11-1	-	TGTGCCAGCAGCTTAGCGCGGACGTCGGATGGCTACACCTTC	CASSLARTSDGYTF
TRBJ2-7	few	TRBV6-5	TRBD1	TGTGCCAGCAGTGATCCGACAGGGGGGTCCTACGAGCAGTACTTC	CASSDPTGGSYEQYF
TRBJ2-7	-	TRBV24-1	TRBD2	TGTGCCACCAGTGACTGGGGGGGAGGGTCCTACGAGCAGTACTTC	CATSDWGGGSYEQYF
TRBJ1-6	many	TRBV3-1	TRBD1	TGTGCCAGCAGCCAAGGTGGACAGGGAGGAAATTCACCCCTCCACTTT	CASSQGGQGGNSPLHF
TRBJ2-2	-	TRBV5-1	TRBD2	TGCGCCAGCAGCCCGCAATGGACTAGCGGGGCCGGGGAGCTGTTTTTT	CASSPQWTSGAGELFF
TRBJ2-5	many	TRBV11-2	-	TGTGCCAGCAGCATCCTATCGGGACAACAAGAGACCCAGTACTTC	CASSILSGQQETQYF
TRBJ2-7	many	TRBV4-1	TRBD1	TGCGCCAGCAGCCAAGGACAGGGGACCTACGAGCAGTACTTC	CASSQGQGTYEQYF
TRBJ1-2	many	TRBV28	-	TGTGCCAGCCCCCAGAGCGGGGATCGGGCCGGCTACACCTTC	CASPQSGDRAGYTF
TRBJ1-5	-	TRBV2	-	TGTGCCAGCAGACCCACAGGGTTCGCTCAGCCCCAGCATTTT	CASRPTGFAQPQHF
TRBJ1-2	many	TRBV6-1	-	TGTGCCAGCGGGAGGGGGTCCCTTGGCTACACCTTC	CASGRGSLGYTF
TRBJ2-7	many	TRBV12-3/TRBV12-4	-	TGTGCCAGCAGTTTATACCCGCAGGAAGACGAGCAGTACTTC	CASSLYPQEDEQYF